The 32 T cell receptor beta chains below were found in one sample sequenced in a study of graft-versus-host responses after intestinal transplantation. Data came from immunoSEQ multiplex PCR; TCRdb stores just in-frame clones and leaves some out. The table includes around 96,000 clones, 90% to 95% detected once. These receptors' antigens are unknown. The sequencing used unstimulated CD4+ T cells sorted from spleen or lymph node cells, collected before intestinal transplant. These receptors all stem from a human donor who received an intestinal transplant.

The chain combines TRBV30 with TRBJ2-3, with 12 bases matching TRBD2. V trimming: 4 bases; J trimming: 2 bases; junction bases outside the gene matches: 13. This CDR3 has 18 residues. Germline lookup yields CDR1 GTSNPN and CDR2 SVGIG (reference sequence). The chain's CDR3 is CAWTLGILAGGATDTQYF. CDR3 sequence (DNA): TGTGCCTGGACTCTGGGGATACTAGCGGGAGGCGCCACAGATACGCAGTATTTT.

CDR3 coding DNA: TGTGCCACCAGCAGAGATCATCCGGGGGTGGGGGGCTACACCTTC. It codes for CATSRDHPGVGGYTF. The chain has TRBV15 and TRBJ1-2, with D maybe TRBD1 (5 bases). The CDR3 consists of 15 residues. V was trimmed by 0 bases and J by 8 bases, leaving 16 bases between them. From germline, CDR1 is LNHNV and CDR2 YYDKDF (reference sequence). Using reference TRBV15 and TRBJ1-2 for the parts outside the CDR3, the full variable domain is DAMVIQNPRYQVTQFGKPVTLSCSQTLNHNVMYWYQQKSSQAPKLLFHYYDKDFNNEADTPDNFQSRRPNTSFCFLDIRSPGLGDTAMYLCATSRDHPGVGGYTFGSGTRLTVV.

The chain is built from TRBV4-2 and TRBJ1-2; TRBD1 matches at 8 bases. CDR1 is LGHNA, CDR2 YNFKEQ, per germline. After removal of 0 bases from V and 6 bases from J, the junction contained 9 bases not matched to a gene. The CDR3 sequence is 16 residues long. CDR3 bases: TGTGCCAGCAGCCAAGAATTTTCAGGGGGCGGACATGGCTACACCTTC. It translates to CASSQEFSGGGHGYTF.

The rearrangement uses TRBV2 and TRBJ1-1, with D unclear. V gave up 3 bases and J gave up 3 bases, with 8 bases separating them. This CDR3 has 13 amino acids. Germline V gene data show CDR1 as SNHLY and CDR2 as FYNNEI. The CDR3 DNA reads as TGTGCCAGCAGTGAGGGGAGCTACACTGAAGCTTTCTTT. Translating gives CASSEGSYTEAFF.

The rearrangement uses TRBV4-3 and TRBJ2-6, with 9 bases matching TRBD2. Germline values: CDR1 LGHNA, CDR2 YSLEER. The length of the CDR3 is 19 residues. V gave up 0 bases and J gave up 1 base; unmatched junction bases: 7. The CDR3 protein is CASSQDMSGGRSGANVLTF. In DNA, the CDR3 is TGCGCCAGCAGCCAAGATATGAGCGGGGGGCGGTCTGGGGCCAACGTCCTGACTTTC.

This chain joins TRBV5-8 and TRBJ2-3, with 8 bases that match TRBD2. Germline CDR1 and CDR2: SGHTS and YDEGEE. The CDR3 loop spans 14 amino acids. With V trimmed by 6 bases and J by 3 bases, 6 bases remained unmatched. The CDR3 DNA is TGTGCCAGCACCAAGCGGGGGAGAACAGATACGCAGTATTTT. It specifies CASTKRGRTDTQYF.

The chain joins TRBV7-9 to TRBJ2-7, with a weak D call TRBD1 (6 bases). Germline V gene sequence: CDR1 SEHNR, CDR2 FQNEAQ (reference sequence). Trimming removed 1 base at V and 6 bases at J, with 10 bases between. CDR3 length: 13 residues. CDR3 sequence reads: CASSLGGHPEQYF. CDR3 nucleotides: TGTGCCAGCAGCTTAGGGGGACACCCCGAGCAGTACTTC.

V is TRBV6-1 and J is TRBJ2-7; D gene uncertain. This CDR3 region has 13 residues. The V gene's germline CDR1 is MNHNS and CDR2 SASEGT. V shed 2 bases and J shed 6 bases, with 11 bases lying between them. CDR3 in DNA: TGTGCCAGCAGTGAATTGTACAGATCCGAGCAGTACTTC. Translating it yields CASSELYRSEQYF.

The V gene is TRBV18, the J gene TRBJ1-2, with D unclear. CDR1 and CDR2 (germline): KGHSH, LQKENI. V lost 0 bases, J lost 3 bases, and 11 bases lay in between. The CDR3 contains 15 residues. As DNA, the CDR3 is TGTGCCAGCTCACCACCGAGCGTACAATACTATGGCTACACCTTC. This encodes CASSPPSVQYYGYTF.

This chain uses TRBV19 with TRBJ1-2, with 7 nucleotides matching TRBD1. The J segment lost 7 bases and the V segment lost 8 bases, leaving 7 bases of the junction unmatched. The CDR3 contains 12 residues. CDR1 is LNHDA and CDR2 is SQIVND in the germline V gene (reference sequence). This CDR3 is CASDNRQGGYTF. The CDR3, as DNA: TGTGCCAGTGACAATCGACAGGGTGGCTACACCTTC.

The chain couples TRBV6-1 to TRBJ2-3, with TRBD2 identical over 9 bases. The CDR3 length is 18 residues. Germline assignment: CDR1 MNHNS and CDR2 SASEGT. The junction had 12 bases not matched to a gene; V was cut back by 3 bases and J by 2 bases. CDR3 nucleotide sequence: TGTGCCAGCAGTGAGCGCGGCGGGAGGGCCATTTTCACAGATACGCAGTATTTT. Translated, it gives CASSERGGRAIFTDTQYF.

The V gene is TRBV10-3, the J gene TRBJ2-5; D not certain. CDR1 ENHRY and CDR2 SYGVKD come from the germline V gene. V lost 10 bases, J lost 11 bases, and 17 bases lay in between. This CDR3 spans 11 amino acids. Here the CDR3 DNA reads TGTGCCACCCTGTTCCGCCTGGAGCAGTACTTC. Translation gives CATLFRLEQYF.

The chain links TRBV5-6 to TRBJ2-3; 9 bases are a match to TRBD2. Per the germline V gene, CDR1 is SGHDT and CDR2 is YYEEEE. V lost 5 bases to trimming and J lost 7 bases; unmatched junction nucleotides: 8. The CDR3 is 14 residues long. CDR3 residues: CASRNSGGGNTQYF. CDR3 bases: TGTGCCAGCAGGAATAGCGGGGGAGGGAATACGCAGTATTTT. Looking up the rest from reference TRBV5-6 and TRBJ2-3 gives the full variable domain: DAGVTQSPTHLIKTRGQQVTLRCSPKSGHDTVSWYQQALGQGPQFIFQYYEEEERQRGNFPDRFSGHQFPNYSSELNVNALLLGDSALYLCASRNSGGGNTQYFGPGTRLTVL.

This chain links TRBV6-4 with TRBJ2-2; 10 bases are shared with TRBD1. Germline assignment: CDR1 MRHNA and CDR2 SNTAGT. Trimming at V came to 3 bases and at J to 1 base, leaving 8 bases not matched to a gene. The CDR3 length is 18 residues. The CDR3: CASSEGQGPKRNTGELFF. CDR3 bases: TGTGCCAGCAGTGAGGGACAGGGGCCGAAACGGAACACCGGGGAGCTGTTTTTT.

The rearrangement uses TRBV23-1 and TRBJ2-4, with D possibly being TRBD1 (5 bases). TRBV23-1 is identified as an open reading frame with a role that is uncertain. The CDR3 spans 20 residues. V was clipped by 4 bases and J by 1 base, with 26 bases between them. The CDR3 spells CASSPRQGQIPNQAKNIQYF. CDR3 nucleotide sequence: TGCGCCAGCAGTCCCAGGCAGGGTCAAATCCCTAACCAGGCCAAAAACATTCAGTACTTC.

The CDR3 DNA sequence: TGTGCCAGCAGCCTAGGACTAGCGGGGGTGGATACGCAGTATTTT. This translates into CASSLGLAGVDTQYF. V gene TRBV11-3 combines with J gene TRBJ2-3, with 13 bases matching TRBD2. V trimming: 5 bases; J trimming: 6 bases; junction bases outside the gene matches: 5. The CDR3 extends over 15 amino acids. Germline V gene data show CDR1 as SGHNT and CDR2 as YENEEA. Combining the CDR3 with reference TRBV11-3 and TRBJ2-3 gives the whole variable domain EAGVVQSPRYKIIEKKQPVAFWCNPISGHNTLYWYLQNLGQGPELLIRYENEEAVDDSQLPKDRFSAERLKGVDSTLKIQPAELGDSAVYLCASSLGLAGVDTQYFGPGTRLTVL.

This rearrangement joins TRBV11-2 to TRBJ1-4; D not certain. Germline loops: CDR1 SGHAT, CDR2 FQNNGV. V lost 4 bases and J lost 4, with 16 bases in between. The CDR3 consists of 16 residues. The CDR3 DNA reads TGTGCCAGCAGCTCAACGAACAGTTTCCTTAATGAAAAACTGTTTTTT. Its protein product is CASSSTNSFLNEKLFF.

The chain employs TRBV5-8 and TRBJ2-5; 7 bases are shared with TRBD1. The J segment lost 1 base and the V segment lost 3 bases, leaving 3 bases of the junction unmatched. This CDR3 comprises 14 residues. The germline V gene encodes CDR1 SGHTS and CDR2 YDEGEE. CDR3 in DNA: TGTGCCAGCAGCTCGGGACAGCCCCAAGAGACCCAGTACTTC. It translates to CASSSGQPQETQYF.

The chain joins TRBV6-6 to TRBJ2-1, with 7 bases matching TRBD1. Germline values: CDR1 MNHNY, CDR2 SVGAGI (reference sequence). This CDR3 is built from 15 residues. The J segment lost 9 bases and the V segment lost 8 bases, leaving 16 bases of the junction unmatched. The CDR3 sequence: CASDGTEKTRSEQFF. CDR3 bases: TGTGCCAGCGACGGGACAGAAAAAACAAGGAGTGAGCAGTTCTTC.

This chain uses TRBV4-2 with TRBJ2-7; TRBD1 aligns across 7 bases. V lost 2 bases, J lost 3 bases, and 4 bases stayed unmatched. This CDR3 has 14 residues. CDR1 is LGHNA and CDR2 is YNFKEQ in the germline V gene. CDR3 amino acids: CASSQSAGGYEQYF. CDR3 nucleotide sequence: TGTGCCAGCAGCCAAAGCGCAGGGGGCTACGAGCAGTACTTC.

This rearrangement joins TRBV7-2 to TRBJ1-1; 8 bases agree with TRBD1. The V segment lost 5 bases and the J segment 8 bases; nucleotides outside the gene matches: 4. The germline CDR1 and CDR2 sequences are SGHTA and FQGNSA. This CDR3 spans 12 amino acids. This chain's CDR3 is CASSINRGEAFF. CDR3 coding DNA: TGTGCCAGCAGCATAAACAGGGGGGAAGCTTTCTTT.

The rearrangement uses TRBV5-4 and TRBJ2-7; D possibly corresponds to TRBD2 (5 bases). V lost 4 bases, J lost 4 bases, and 12 bases lay in between. This CDR3 spans 13 amino acids. Germline V gene data show CDR1 as SGHNT and CDR2 as YYREEE (reference sequence). The DNA for the CDR3 is TGTGCCAGCAGCCCATGGCCGGGGTACGAGCAGTACTTC. Amino acids: CASSPWPGYEQYF.

The chain links TRBV5-5 to TRBJ1-4; D is possibly TRBD1 (5 bases). V lost 4 bases to trimming and J lost 8 bases, with 15 bases between them. Germline V gene sequence: CDR1 SGHKS, CDR2 YYEKEE (reference sequence). The CDR3 is made up of 14 amino acids. CDR3 in DNA: TGTGCCAGCAGCCCGGGGGATTTCGGCGAAAAACTGTTTTTT. This encodes CASSPGDFGEKLFF.

The rearrangement uses TRBV6-1 and TRBJ1-2, with TRBD1 as a possible D gene (5 bases). The CDR3 loop spans 13 amino acids. Looked up from germline, CDR1 is MNHNS and CDR2 is SASEGT. Trimming removed 6 bases at V and 4 bases at J, with 12 bases between. The CDR3 DNA sequence: TGTGCCAGCAGGGCCGACAGACTCTATGGCTACACCTTC. This gives the protein CASRADRLYGYTF.

This chain links TRBV2 with TRBJ2-1; 12 bases match TRBD2. CDR3 size: 15 residues. Germline CDR1 reads SNHLY; CDR2 reads FYNNEI. The V and J ends lost 8 bases and 12 bases, in that order; junction bases with no gene match: 14. The CDR3 spells CASGGLAGRDSGQFF. The CDR3, as DNA: TGTGCCAGCGGGGGACTAGCGGGCCGGGATAGTGGGCAGTTCTTC.

The chain joins TRBV11-2 to TRBJ1-1; 8 bases align to TRBD1. V lost 4 bases and J lost 6; bases outside the gene matches: 7. Germline CDR1 is SGHAT and CDR2 is FQNNGV. The CDR3 covers 14 residues. CDR3 nucleotide sequence: TGTGCCAGCAGCTCCGACAGGGGTGGATCTGAAGCTTTCTTT. Translation: CASSSDRGGSEAFF.

The rearrangement links TRBV7-2 to TRBJ1-5; possible D gene TRBD1, 5 bases. Germline CDR1 reads SGHTA; CDR2 reads FQGNSA. Trimming removed 5 bases from V and 4 bases from J, with 12 bases in between. CDR3 length: 14 amino acids. The CDR3 coding sequence is TGTGCCAGCAGCCCCCGGGGGGATAATCAGCCCCAGCATTTT. This translates into CASSPRGDNQPQHF.

V and J are TRBV6-5 and TRBJ2-5; 8 bases are a match to TRBD2. Gene TRBJ2-7 matches the end of the DNA better, so the J call may be wrong. CDR1 is MNHEY and CDR2 is SVGAGI in the germline V gene. CDR3 size: 15 residues. The CDR3 here is CASSYLAGLAGEQYF. CDR3 nucleotides: TGTGCCAGCAGTTACTTAGCGGGATTGGCTGGCGAGCAGTACTTC.

The rearrangement links TRBV9 to TRBJ2-1, with 11 bases lining up with TRBD1. The CDR3 spans 17 residues. Unmatched junction bases numbered 7, after V lost 4 bases and J lost 1 base. CDR1 and CDR2 from the germline V gene are SGDLS and YYNGEE. Here the CDR3 reads CASSSRTGGGSYNEQFF. CDR3 DNA sequence: TGTGCCAGCAGCTCCCGGACAGGGGGCGGGTCCTACAATGAGCAGTTCTTC.

The rearrangement joins TRBV7-2 to TRBJ1-1; D perhaps matches TRBD1 (6 bases). Germline CDR1 is SGHTA and CDR2 is FQGNSA. Trimming cost V 8 bases and J 7 bases, with 26 bases left between them. This CDR3 is built from 16 residues. CDR3 sequence reads: CASLSPTGFPEIEAFF. For the CDR3, the DNA is TGTGCCAGCCTCTCCCCTACAGGGTTTCCAGAGATTGAAGCTTTCTTT.

The chain couples TRBV4-1 to TRBJ2-1; maybe TRBD2 (6 bases). V was cut by 3 bases and J by 2 bases, with 14 bases left in between. The germline gives CDR1 MGHRA, CDR2 YSYEKL. The CDR3 loop spans 16 amino acids. CDR3 DNA: TGCGCCAGCAGCCAGCGAACGGGGGAGACCTACAATGAGCAGTTCTTC. Translating gives CASSQRTGETYNEQFF.

The rearrangement uses TRBV4-2 and TRBJ2-7; 8 nucleotides line up with TRBD2. From germline, CDR1 is LGHNA and CDR2 YNFKEQ. This CDR3 comprises 15 residues. Germline trimming cut 6 bases from V and 2 bases from J; bases unmatched to any gene: 9. The CDR3 DNA reads TGTGCCAGCAGTCCAGGTGGCGGGGGGACCTACGAGCAGTACTTC. It codes for CASSPGGGGTYEQYF.